The rows below give T cell receptor beta chains drawn from one sample of a study. TCRdb re-called the multiplex PCR reads with MiXCR, one entry per CDR3 protein. The sample lists 510 or so distinct CDR3 sequences; roughly 5.4% were seen once. Sequencing was done on a sample of Tregs sorted from blood. All receptors derive from a female donor with breast cancer. Each CDR3 is given with its conserved first and last residue. The D gene is left open where the match is weak. Only some rows state a clone size, as once, few, many or a class for expanded clones.

cdr3_nt cdr3_aa d_call v_call clone_size j_call
TGTGCCAGCCGGGTTCGGGTGGGTAATGGCTACACCTTC CASRVRVGNGYTF . TRBV12-3/TRBV12-4 large TRBJ1-2
TGTGCCAGCAGTTTATCCCTCCACGTAAACAGCATGACAGGCTACACCTTC CASSLSLHVNSMTGYTF . TRBV12-3/TRBV12-4 . TRBJ1-2
TGTGCCAGCAGTTCACCGGGACAGGGTGAATATGGCTACACCTTC CASSSPGQGEYGYTF TRBD1 TRBV12-3/TRBV12-4 large TRBJ1-2
TGTGCCAGCAGACCCGGGACAGCTTATGGCTACACCTTC CASRPGTAYGYTF TRBD1 TRBV12-3/TRBV12-4 large TRBJ1-2
TGTGCCAGCAGTCTAGGGACAGTCTATGGCTACACCTTC CASSLGTVYGYTF TRBD1 TRBV12-3/TRBV12-4 medium-sized TRBJ1-2
TGTGCCAGCAGTTACGCCGGGCAGGGTGGCGGCTACACCTTC CASSYAGQGGGYTF . TRBV12-3/TRBV12-4 large TRBJ1-2
TGTGCCAGCATCCGGCGGGACTATGGCTACACCTTC CASIRRDYGYTF . TRBV12-3/TRBV12-4 large TRBJ1-2
TGTGCCAGCAGTTTAAGTGGGATCGGCGGGAGCTACACCTTC CASSLSGIGGSYTF . TRBV12-3/TRBV12-4 medium-sized TRBJ1-2
TGTGCCAGCAGTCAAGGGACAGCGGGCTACACCTTC CASSQGTAGYTF TRBD1 TRBV12-3/TRBV12-4 large TRBJ1-2
TGTGCCAGCAGTTTATTCCACGGCTACACCTTC CASSLFHGYTF . TRBV12-3/TRBV12-4 large TRBJ1-2
TGTGCCAGCGGACACAGGGTCGGAGGCTACACCTTC CASGHRVGGYTF . TRBV12-3/TRBV12-4 . TRBJ1-2
TGTGCCAGCAGTCGTATGTTCTATGGCTACACCTTC CASSRMFYGYTF . TRBV12-3/TRBV12-4 large TRBJ1-2
TGTGCCAGCAGCCCCTTGGCAGGGCTATATGGCTACACCTTC CASSPLAGLYGYTF . TRBV12-3/TRBV12-4 large TRBJ1-2
TGTGCCAGCAGTCCGGACAGGGTCGGCTATGGCTACACCTTC CASSPDRVGYGYTF TRBD1 TRBV12-3/TRBV12-4 large TRBJ1-2
TGTGCCAGCAGTTCGTCACAGGGATCTGGCTACACCTTC CASSSSQGSGYTF . TRBV12-3/TRBV12-4 large TRBJ1-2
TGTGCCAGCAGTTACGGACAGGCTAACTATGGCTACACCTTC CASSYGQANYGYTF TRBD1 TRBV12-3/TRBV12-4 large TRBJ1-2
TGTGCCAGCAGTTTTGACTATGGCTACACCTTC CASSFDYGYTF . TRBV12-3/TRBV12-4 large TRBJ1-2
TGTGCCAGCAGTTATGGAGGGATCTATGGCTACACCTTC CASSYGGIYGYTF . TRBV12-3/TRBV12-4 medium-sized TRBJ1-2
TGTGCCAGCAGTTTACGGCAGGGGTATGGCTACACCTTC CASSLRQGYGYTF . TRBV12-3/TRBV12-4 large TRBJ1-2
TGTGCCAGCAGTTTGACAGGTTTAGCTAACTATGGCTACACCTTC CASSLTGLANYGYTF . TRBV12-3/TRBV12-4 large TRBJ1-2
TGTGCCAGCAGCACCTATCGGGAGGAACGTGGCTACACCTTC CASSTYREERGYTF . TRBV12-3/TRBV12-4 large TRBJ1-2
TGTGCCAGCAGCAAGGACAGAGACTATGGCTACACCTTC CASSKDRDYGYTF . TRBV12-3/TRBV12-4 large TRBJ1-2
TGTGCCAGCAGTCCGACAGGGAACTATGGCTACACCTTC CASSPTGNYGYTF TRBD1 TRBV12-3/TRBV12-4 large TRBJ1-2
TGTGCCAGCAGTCGTCAGAACTCTTATGGCTACACCTTC CASSRQNSYGYTF . TRBV12-3/TRBV12-4 large TRBJ1-2
TGTGCCAGCAGACCTAGACAGGGCGTCTATGGCTACACCTTC CASRPRQGVYGYTF TRBD1 TRBV12-3/TRBV12-4 large TRBJ1-2
TGTGCCAGCATCCTGGGGTCTAGTAGCTATGGCTACACCTTC CASILGSSSYGYTF . TRBV12-3/TRBV12-4 medium-sized TRBJ1-2
TGTGCCAGCAGTTTAGTCGGCGGGAACTATGGCTACACCTTC CASSLVGGNYGYTF . TRBV12-3/TRBV12-4 large TRBJ1-2
TGTGCCAGCAGTTTTAGGTCGGACAGGGGAAGAGGCTACACCTTC CASSFRSDRGRGYTF TRBD1 TRBV12-3/TRBV12-4 large TRBJ1-2
TGTGCCAGCAGTTTAATCCGGCGGAGCAACTATGGCTACACCTTC CASSLIRRSNYGYTF . TRBV12-3/TRBV12-4 large TRBJ1-2
TGTGCCAGCAGTTCACGGACAGGCTCTTATGGCTACACCTTC CASSSRTGSYGYTF TRBD1 TRBV12-3/TRBV12-4 large TRBJ1-2
TGTGCCAGCAGTTTACTGGGGTGGGGTGGCTACACCTTC CASSLLGWGGYTF . TRBV12-3/TRBV12-4 large TRBJ1-2
TGTGCCAGCAGCTTAGGACTGCATTATGGCTACACCTTC CASSLGLHYGYTF . TRBV12-3/TRBV12-4 large TRBJ1-2
TGTGCCAGCAGTTTTCCTAACTATGGCTACACCTTC CASSFPNYGYTF . TRBV12-3/TRBV12-4 hyperexpanded TRBJ1-2
TGTGCCAGCAGTTTAGGACATAGCAGCTATGGCTACACCTTC CASSLGHSSYGYTF . TRBV12-3/TRBV12-4 large TRBJ1-2
TGTGCCAGCAGCCGCGGGACAGGCTATGGCTACACCTTC CASSRGTGYGYTF TRBD1 TRBV12-3/TRBV12-4 large TRBJ1-2
TGTGCCAGCAGCCCACAGGGAGTTGACTATGGCTACACCTTC CASSPQGVDYGYTF . TRBV12-3/TRBV12-4 medium-sized TRBJ1-2
TGTGCCAGCAGTTTAGCCGGGACAGGGAACTATGGCTACACCTTC CASSLAGTGNYGYTF TRBD1 TRBV12-3/TRBV12-4 large TRBJ1-2
TGTGCCAGCGGGACAGGGAGTTACTATGGTCACACCTTC CASGTGSYYGHTF TRBD1 TRBV12-3/TRBV12-4 . TRBJ1-2
TGTGCCAGCAGTTCTTACAGGGCTATTGAGGGCTACACCTTC CASSSYRAIEGYTF . TRBV12-3/TRBV12-4 . TRBJ1-2
TGTGCCAGCAGTTTTGGTCAGGGCCATGGCTACACCTTC CASSFGQGHGYTF . TRBV12-3/TRBV12-4 large TRBJ1-2
TGTGCCAGCAGAGTCGTGGCAGGCCCCTACTATGGCTACACCTTC CASRVVAGPYYGYTF . TRBV12-3/TRBV12-4 large TRBJ1-2